The text below deals with one TCR beta chain. Antigen: not known. The CDR3 has 15 amino acids. With 3 bases removed from V and 6 bases from J, the gap between germline ends came to 15 bases. Germline CDR1 and CDR2: SGDLS and YYNGEE. These data originate in a study of beta chain features in type 1 diabetes. The wider study: No patient-donor differences in age, gender, total cells or subset yield. Findings and caveats of the study: Equally in patients and controls, shorter templates might have been favored by PCR. Since sequencing was performed on cDNA, cells with high TCR expression could be over-represented. Naive, central memory and Treg TCRB repertoires appeared more alike in patients than in healthy donors.

The whole isolated RNA underwent reverse transcription, so sequencing captured expressed TCRB transcripts. Sequenced by immunoSEQ multiplex PCR; TCRdb stores in-frame clones only, minus some. The sample holds 200,000 to 250,000 clones; roughly 10% are singletons and the top ten take 1% to 1.5%. The chain uses TRBV9 and TRBJ2-2, with TRBD2 as a possible D gene (6 bases). The sequenced material came from central memory CD4+ T cells from blood. This TCR was recovered from a man aged 18 to 30 in good health. The CDR3 DNA reads as TGTGCCAGCAGCGCAGGGTACGGCGGGGCCGGGGAGCTGTTTTTT. Encoded protein: CASSAGYGGAGELFF. The full variable domain, completed using reference TRBV9 and TRBJ2-2, is DSGVTQTPKHLITATGQRVTLRCSPRSGDLSVYWYQQSLDQGLQFLIQYYNGEERAKGNILERFSAQQFPDLHSELNLSSLELGDSALYFCASSAGYGGAGELFFGEGSRLTVL.